This is a list of T cell receptor beta chains from one sample in a study of post-analysis software for immune sequencing data. One entry per CDR3 protein, called by TCRdb with MiXCR from the PCR reads. The data contain roughly 670,000 distinct CDR3 sequences, around 60% of them singletons. The sequencing sample was made of blood. The receptor set was obtained from a girl under 10 years old with multiple sclerosis. Both conserved end residues are part of each CDR3. D genes are given only for firm matches. Only part of the rows carry a size: once, few, many, or a class if the clone is expanded.

CDR3 protein,CDR3 DNA,J gene,D gene,V gene,clone size,CDR3 length
CASAARQGGDEQYF,TGTGCCAGCGCCGCCCGACAGGGGGGGGACGAGCAGTACTTC,TRBJ2-7,TRBD1,TRBV7-6,-,14
CSAVAPAPGQGTDTQYF,TGCAGTGCTGTTGCACCCGCGCCGGGACAGGGCACAGATACGCAGTATTTT,TRBJ2-3,TRBD1,TRBV20-1,-,17
CASSQGPRAAGTQYF,TGTGCCAGCAGCCAAGGGCCCCGGGCCGCTGGGACCCAGTACTTC,TRBJ2-5,-,TRBV3-1,-,15
CSARLTDRDTQYF,TGCAGTGCTAGGCTAACCGACAGGGATACGCAGTATTTT,TRBJ2-3,-,TRBV20-1,-,13
CASSFGTCYEQYF,TGTGCCAGCAGTTTCGGGACTTGTTACGAGCAGTACTTC,TRBJ2-7,-,TRBV12-3/TRBV12-4,-,13
CASRFEGVNTEAFF,TGTGCCAGCCGCTTCGAGGGAGTGAACACTGAAGCTTTCTTT,TRBJ1-1,-,TRBV11-2,-,14
CASSQQGEEDTQYF,TGCGCCAGCAGCCAACAGGGGGAGGAAGATACGCAGTATTTT,TRBJ2-3,-,TRBV4-3,-,14
CASSQPGGISGANVLTF,TGTGCCAGCAGCCAACCGGGCGGGATCTCTGGGGCCAACGTCCTGACTTTC,TRBJ2-6,-,TRBV4-2,-,17
CASSQSRGGGPTANEQFF,TGTGCCAGCAGCCAATCCCGGGGCGGGGGGCCGACGGCGAATGAGCAGTTCTTC,TRBJ2-1,TRBD2,TRBV4-2,-,18
CASSPPGQGPSGANVLTF,TGTGCCAGCAGCCCTCCGGGACAGGGGCCCTCTGGGGCCAACGTCCTGACTTTC,TRBJ2-6,TRBD1,TRBV6-2/TRBV6-3,-,18
CAGGRGPDTEAFF,TGTGCCGGGGGGAGGGGGCCGGACACTGAAGCTTTCTTT,TRBJ1-1,TRBD1,TRBV30,-,13
CASATTAQTEAFF,TGTGCCAGCGCGACGACAGCCCAGACTGAAGCTTTCTTT,TRBJ1-1,-,TRBV27,-,13
CASSKWRPDRVIRKMFF,TGTGCCAGCAGCAAGTGGCGCCCGGACAGGGTAATTCGAAAAATGTTTTTT,TRBJ1-4,TRBD1,TRBV6-1,-,17
CASSSTSQETQYF,TGCGCCAGCAGCTCGACTAGCCAAGAGACCCAGTACTTC,TRBJ2-5,-,TRBV5-1,few,13
CASSWVGRKGYTF,TGTGCCAGCAGTTGGGTCGGACGGAAGGGCTACACCTTC,TRBJ1-2,-,TRBV12-3/TRBV12-4,-,13
CASSGQVNNEQFF,TGTGCCAGCAGTGGTCAGGTTAACAATGAGCAGTTCTTC,TRBJ2-1,-,TRBV25-1,few,13